Below are 20 T cell receptor beta chains sequenced from a single sample in a study of T cell responses to AZD1222 COVID-19 vaccine. Produced via immunoSEQ multiplex PCR; TCRdb's table is partial and in-frame only. This sample has some 150,000 clones, with roughly nine tenths found just once. The sample was peripheral blood, taken on day 0 of MenACWY control vaccination. The receptors stem from an adult in good health.

This chain links TRBV5-5 with TRBJ2-3; 7 nucleotides line up with TRBD1. Losses at the gene ends were 3 bases for V and 0 bases for J; bases not matched to a gene: 7. The germline CDR1 and CDR2 sequences are SGHKS and YYEKEE (reference sequence). The CDR3 runs 16 residues. The CDR3 protein is CASSWMTGRSTDTQYF. The CDR3 bases are TGTGCCAGCAGCTGGATGACAGGGCGTAGCACAGATACGCAGTATTTT. The full variable domain, rest sourced from reference TRBV5-5 and TRBJ2-3, is DAGVTQSPTHLIKTRGQQVTLRCSPISGHKSVSWYQQVLGQGPQFIFQYYEKEERGRGNFPDRFSARQFPNYSSELNVNALLLGDSALYLCASSWMTGRSTDTQYFGPGTRLTVL.

The chain employs TRBV5-1 and TRBJ1-5; 10 bases agree with TRBD1. V lost 0 bases to trimming and J lost 7 bases; unmatched junction nucleotides: 4. The CDR3 is made up of 15 amino acids. Germline CDR1 SGHRS, CDR2 YFSETQ. The chain's CDR3 is CASSLGQGANQPQHF. In nucleotides, the CDR3 is TGCGCCAGCAGCTTGGGACAGGGGGCTAACCAGCCCCAGCATTTT.

The rearrangement joins TRBV6-6 to TRBJ1-5, with D possibly TRBD1 on 6 matching bases. CDR3 length: 14 amino acids. Germline V gives CDR1 MNHNY, CDR2 SVGAGI (reference sequence). Trimming left V 5 bases short and J 7 bases short, with 15 bases between. CDR3 bases: TGTGCCAGCAGTATGGGCTCGGGACAACAGCCCCAGCATTTT. The encoded protein is CASSMGSGQQPQHF.

V is TRBV6-2 or TRBV6-3 and J is TRBJ2-7; TRBD1 aligns across 9 bases. V dropped 0 bases and J dropped 2; count of bases not matched to a gene: 2. CDR1 and CDR2 (germline): MNHEY, SVGEGT. This CDR3 has 15 residues. CDR3 in amino acids: CASSYSRQGAYEQYF. The CDR3 DNA reads TGTGCCAGCAGTTACTCGAGACAGGGGGCCTACGAGCAGTACTTC.

The chain couples TRBV9 to TRBJ1-2, with a possible D match to TRBD1 (5 bases). V was pared by 4 bases and J by 2 bases, with 15 bases between. Germline CDR1 SGDLS, CDR2 YYNGEE. The CDR3 consists of 15 residues. CDR3 protein: CASSWGDGRNYGYTF. The CDR3 DNA is TGTGCCAGCAGCTGGGGGGACGGCAGGAACTATGGCTACACCTTC.

The J gene is TRBJ2-1, the V gene TRBV20-1; D unclear. The CDR3 loop spans 10 amino acids. The V and J ends lost 5 bases and 7 bases respectively, with 6 bases between them. Germline V lookup: CDR1 DFQATT, CDR2 SNEGSKA (reference sequence). The CDR3 nucleotides read TGCAGTGCTCGGAAAAATGAGCAGTTCTTC. It is translated as CSARKNEQFF.

The chain links TRBV18 to TRBJ1-6; 8 bases are shared with TRBD1. Germline V gene lookup returns CDR1 KGHSH and CDR2 LQKENI. The CDR3 covers 15 residues. Germline trimming cut 2 bases from V and 9 bases from J; bases unmatched to any gene: 6. The CDR3: CASSPGGQALSPLHF. The DNA of the CDR3 is TGTGCCAGCTCACCAGGGGGACAGGCTCTTTCACCCCTCCACTTT.

The rearrangement links TRBV12-5 to TRBJ1-2; TRBD1 might be the D (6 bases). CDR1 and CDR2 from the germline V gene are LGHNT and FRNRAP. V lost 0 bases, J lost 4 bases, and 15 bases lay in between. CDR3 size: 16 residues. CDR3 nucleotides: TGTGCTAGTGGTTTGGTACCCGGGGGCCTCCCCTATGGCTACACCTTC. Translated: CASGLVPGGLPYGYTF.

The chain uses TRBV7-2 and TRBJ2-5; D might be TRBD1 (7 bases). The germline V and J ends were trimmed by 5 bases and 5 bases, with 18 bases remaining between them. Germline V gives CDR1 SGHTA, CDR2 FQGNSA. The CDR3 runs to 15 residues. The CDR3 is CASSPGGSQVETQYF. CDR3 coding DNA: TGTGCCAGCAGCCCAGGGGGGAGTCAAGTCGAGACCCAGTACTTC.

The chain is built from TRBV2 and TRBJ2-7, with a weak D call TRBD2 (5 bases). Trimming removed 6 bases at V and 1 base at J, with 13 bases between. CDR1 is SNHLY, CDR2 FYNNEI, per germline. The CDR3 consists of 14 residues. The CDR3 DNA reads TGTGCCAGCAGGGAGTTGGCGGGTTCCTACGAGCAGTACGTC. Amino acid sequence: CASRELAGSYEQYV.

The chain has TRBV24-1 and TRBJ1-2; D is possibly TRBD1 (5 bases). Germline CDR1 and CDR2: KGHDR and SFDVKD. Trimming took off 3 bases at V and 4 bases at J, with 8 bases between the two ends. There are 13 residues in the CDR3. The CDR3 sequence: CATSDTDSYGYTF. The CDR3 nucleotides read TGTGCCACCAGTGATACCGACAGCTATGGCTACACCTTC.

The CDR3 loop reads CASSLIQGGYSPLHF. The CDR3 DNA sequence: TGTGCCAGCAGTCTGATCCAGGGTGGTTATTCACCCCTCCACTTT. The V gene is TRBV5-6, the J gene TRBJ1-6, with TRBD1 as a possible D gene (5 bases). V was clipped by 5 bases and J by 8 bases, with 17 bases between them. The germline V gene encodes CDR1 SGHDT and CDR2 YYEEEE. The CDR3 runs 15 residues.

V is TRBV7-9 and J is TRBJ1-2; 9 bases fit TRBD1. Germline trimming cut 10 bases from V and 8 bases from J; bases unmatched to any gene: 14. Germline CDR1 SEHNR, CDR2 FQNEAQ (reference sequence). The CDR3 loop spans 14 amino acids. This chain's CDR3 is CATTALQGAWGYTF. Here the CDR3 DNA reads TGTGCCACCACGGCCCTACAGGGGGCTTGGGGCTACACCTTC.

The rearrangement uses TRBV11-2 and TRBJ2-3; D gene uncertain. The CDR3 is made up of 14 amino acids. The V and J ends lost 2 bases and 4 bases respectively, with 10 bases between them. The germline V gene has CDR1 SGHAT and CDR2 FQNNGV. CDR3 bases: TGTGCCAGCAGCTTAACCCTGTTGGCAGATACGCAGTATTTT. Translation gives CASSLTLLADTQYF.

This sequence joins TRBV11-2 and TRBJ2-5, with 12 positions matching TRBD2. The CDR3 is 16 amino acids. V dropped 1 base and J dropped 5; count of bases not matched to a gene: 5. CDR1 SGHAT and CDR2 FQNNGV come from the germline V gene. The CDR3, as DNA: TGTGCCAGCAGCTTAGGAGGGACTAGCGGGTTTGAGACCCAGTACTTC. Its translation: CASSLGGTSGFETQYF.

The rearrangement uses TRBV14 and TRBJ2-5; D may be TRBD2 (6 bases). V lost 4 bases and J 5 bases, leaving 14 bases between the germline ends. Germline V lookup: CDR1 SGHDN, CDR2 FVKESK. The CDR3 is 14 residues long. Written as DNA, the CDR3 is TGTGCCAGCAGCCCCCGGAGGGGTAGGGAGACCCAGTACTTC. Residues: CASSPRRGRETQYF. The whole variable domain, remainder taken from reference TRBV14 and TRBJ2-5, is EAGVTQFPSHSVIEKGQTVTLRCDPISGHDNLYWYRRVMGKEIKFLLHFVKESKQDESGMPNNRFLAERTGGTYSTLKVQPAELEDSGVYFCASSPRRGRETQYFGPGTRLLVL.

This clone was seen more than once but under ten times. This chain links TRBV5-1 with TRBJ1-5; TRBD1 aligns across 8 bases. There are 15 residues in the CDR3. V lost 3 bases and J lost 5; bases outside the gene matches: 7. The germline V gene has CDR1 SGHRS and CDR2 YFSETQ. The CDR3 sequence: CASSYGQGPYQPQHF. CDR3 nucleotide sequence: TGCGCCAGCAGCTATGGACAGGGCCCTTATCAGCCCCAGCATTTT.

The V gene is TRBV28, the J gene TRBJ1-6; D gene unclear. This CDR3 has 16 residues. The germline V gene has CDR1 MDHEN and CDR2 SYDVKM. Trimming pared 7 bases from V and 0 bases from J, leaving 13 bases between. Written as DNA, the CDR3 is TGTGCCAGCAACCCCCCAGGTAGCTCCTATAATTCACCCCTCCACTTT. Its protein product is CASNPPGSSYNSPLHF.

This rearrangement joins TRBV6-6 to TRBJ1-5, with no clear D. The germline V gene encodes CDR1 MNHNY and CDR2 SVGAGI (reference sequence). V lost 5 bases and J lost 5, with 19 bases in between. The CDR3 has 16 residues. The CDR3 loop is CASSKGLGQSYQPQHF. CDR3 DNA: TGTGCCAGCAGTAAGGGTTTAGGCCAGTCGTATCAGCCCCAGCATTTT.

The V and J genes are TRBV7-9 and TRBJ1-5, with 12 nucleotides matching TRBD1. Trimming removed 0 bases from V and 7 bases from J; junction bases left unmatched: 7. Germline CDR1 and CDR2: SEHNR and FQNEAQ (reference sequence). This CDR3 has 17 residues. CDR3 in amino acids: CASSLAPGQGAGQPQHF. The CDR3, as DNA: TGTGCCAGCAGCTTAGCTCCGGGACAGGGGGCCGGCCAGCCCCAGCATTTT.